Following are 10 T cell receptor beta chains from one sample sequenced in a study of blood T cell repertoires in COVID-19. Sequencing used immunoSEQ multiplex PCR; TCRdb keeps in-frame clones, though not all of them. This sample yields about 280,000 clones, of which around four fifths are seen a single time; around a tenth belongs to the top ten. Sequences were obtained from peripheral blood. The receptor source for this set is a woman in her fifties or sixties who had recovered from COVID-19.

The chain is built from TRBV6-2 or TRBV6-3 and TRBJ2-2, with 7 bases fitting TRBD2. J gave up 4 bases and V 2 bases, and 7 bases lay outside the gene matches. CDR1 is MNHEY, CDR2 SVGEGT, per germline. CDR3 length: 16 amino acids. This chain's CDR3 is CASSYGAGAGTGELFF. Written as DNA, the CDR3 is TGTGCCAGCAGTTACGGGGCGGGAGCGGGCACCGGGGAGCTGTTTTTT.

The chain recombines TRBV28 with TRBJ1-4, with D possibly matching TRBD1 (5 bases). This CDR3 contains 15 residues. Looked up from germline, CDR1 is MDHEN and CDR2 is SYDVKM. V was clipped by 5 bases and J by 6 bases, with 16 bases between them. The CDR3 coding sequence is TGTGCCAGCAGTGGATCAGGGTACTCGGATGAAAAACTGTTTTTT. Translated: CASSGSGYSDEKLFF.

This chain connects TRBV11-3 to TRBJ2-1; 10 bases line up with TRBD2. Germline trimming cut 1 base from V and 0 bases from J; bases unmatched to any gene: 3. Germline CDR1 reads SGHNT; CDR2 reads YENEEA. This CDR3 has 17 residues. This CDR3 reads CASSLGVAGGSYNEQFF. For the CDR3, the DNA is TGTGCCAGCAGCTTAGGCGTAGCGGGGGGCTCCTACAATGAGCAGTTCTTC.

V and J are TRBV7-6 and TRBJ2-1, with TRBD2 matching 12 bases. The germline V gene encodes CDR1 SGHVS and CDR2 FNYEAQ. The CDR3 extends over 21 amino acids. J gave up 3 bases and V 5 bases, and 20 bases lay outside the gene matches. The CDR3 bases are TGTGCCAGCAGCCTACCGTCACCTGCCCCGACTAGCGGGGGCCACTACAATGAGCAGTTCTTC. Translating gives CASSLPSPAPTSGGHYNEQFF.

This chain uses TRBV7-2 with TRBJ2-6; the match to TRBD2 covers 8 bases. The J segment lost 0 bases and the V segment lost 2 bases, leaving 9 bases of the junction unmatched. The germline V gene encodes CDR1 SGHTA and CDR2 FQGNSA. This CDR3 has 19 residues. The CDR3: CASSLWASGSSSGANVLTF. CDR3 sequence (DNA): TGTGCCAGCAGCTTATGGGCTAGCGGGTCTTCCTCTGGGGCCAACGTCCTGACTTTC.

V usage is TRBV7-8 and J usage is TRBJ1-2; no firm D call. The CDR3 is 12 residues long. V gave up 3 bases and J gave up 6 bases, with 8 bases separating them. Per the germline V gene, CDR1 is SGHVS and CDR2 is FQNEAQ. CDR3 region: CASSLRGDGYTF. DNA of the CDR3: TGTGCCAGCAGCTTGCGCGGGGATGGCTACACCTTC.

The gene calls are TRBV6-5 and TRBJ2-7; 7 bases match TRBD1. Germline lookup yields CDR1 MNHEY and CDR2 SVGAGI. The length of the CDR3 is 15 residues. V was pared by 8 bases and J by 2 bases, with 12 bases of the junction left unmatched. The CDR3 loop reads CASRHPDTGAYEQYF. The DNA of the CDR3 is TGTGCCAGCCGTCACCCGGACACAGGGGCCTACGAGCAGTACTTC.

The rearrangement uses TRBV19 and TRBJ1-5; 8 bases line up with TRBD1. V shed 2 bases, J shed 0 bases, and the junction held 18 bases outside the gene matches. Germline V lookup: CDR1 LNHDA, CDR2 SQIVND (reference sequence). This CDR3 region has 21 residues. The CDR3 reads CASSISGQGIPASYSNQPQHF. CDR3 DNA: TGTGCCAGTAGTATATCCGGACAGGGTATCCCTGCGTCTTATAGCAATCAGCCCCAGCATTTT. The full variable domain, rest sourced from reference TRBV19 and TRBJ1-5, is DGGITQSPKYLFRKEGQNVTLSCEQNLNHDAMYWYRQDPGQGLRLIYYSQIVNDFQKGDIAEGYSVSREKKESFPLTVTSAQKNPTAFYLCASSISGQGIPASYSNQPQHFGDGTRLSIL.

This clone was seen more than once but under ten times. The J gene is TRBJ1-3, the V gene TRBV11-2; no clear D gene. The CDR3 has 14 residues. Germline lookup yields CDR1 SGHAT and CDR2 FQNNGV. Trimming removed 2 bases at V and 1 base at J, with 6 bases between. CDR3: CASSLSHSGNTIYF. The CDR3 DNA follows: TGTGCCAGCAGCTTATCACATTCTGGAAACACCATATATTTT.

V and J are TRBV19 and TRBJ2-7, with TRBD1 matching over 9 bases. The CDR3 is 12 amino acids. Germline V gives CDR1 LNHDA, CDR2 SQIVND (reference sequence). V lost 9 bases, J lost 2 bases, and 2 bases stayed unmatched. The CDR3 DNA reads TGTGCCAGCGGACAGGGGACCTACGAGCAGTACTTC. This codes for CASGQGTYEQYF.